Presented here are 22 T cell receptor beta chains from one specimen sequenced in a study of blood T cell repertoires in COVID-19. The method was immunoSEQ multiplex PCR; TCRdb's version includes in-frame clones alone and lacks a portion of them. There are 55,000 to 70,000 clones in the sample; over 75% occur only once, and 3.5% lies in the top ten. The material sequenced was peripheral blood. The receptors stem from an elderly woman with acute or convalescent COVID-19.

The chain is built from TRBV27 and TRBJ2-7; D unresolved. This CDR3 spans 14 amino acids. Germline V gene data show CDR1 as MNHEY and CDR2 as SMNVEV (reference sequence). Trimming pared 5 bases from V and 2 bases from J, leaving 13 bases between. The CDR3, as DNA: TGTGCCAGCAGTCCGGGTCCACAACCCTACGAGCAGTACTTC. Translated, it gives CASSPGPQPYEQYF.

The chain links TRBV6-1 to TRBJ1-5; D is uncertain. V was clipped by 3 bases and J by 1 base, with 7 bases between them. Germline V lookup: CDR1 MNHNS, CDR2 SASEGT. The CDR3 covers 14 residues. CDR3 loop: CASSESGSNQPQHF. The CDR3 nucleotides are TGTGCCAGCAGTGAGAGCGGGAGCAATCAGCCCCAGCATTTT.

The chain is built from TRBV12-3 or TRBV12-4 and TRBJ2-7, with unresolved D. The V and J ends lost 4 bases and 3 bases respectively, with 4 bases between them. This CDR3 has 11 residues. The CDR3 DNA is TGTGCCAGCAGTTCTCTCTACGAGCAGTACTTC. It specifies CASSSLYEQYF.

This clone was detected a few times. The chain couples TRBV2 to TRBJ2-7; TRBD1 might be the D (6 bases). Trimming cost V 6 bases and J 6 bases, with 12 bases left between them. CDR3 length: 12 amino acids. Germline V gene data show CDR1 as SNHLY and CDR2 as FYNNEI. CDR3 DNA: TGTGCCAGCAGGAGTGGACAGCGCGAGCAGTACTTC. Translating gives CASRSGQREQYF.

This chain connects TRBV11-2 to TRBJ1-4, with 7 bases aligning to TRBD1. This CDR3 contains 16 residues. Trimming cost V 4 bases and J 0 bases; bases outside gene matches: 5. CDR1 and CDR2 from the germline V gene are SGHAT and FQNNGV. The CDR3 DNA sequence: TGTGCCAGCAGCTCCGAGGGGGCCGCAACTAATGAAAAACTGTTTTTT. Translated, it gives CASSSEGAATNEKLFF.

The chain uses TRBV9 and TRBJ2-1, with 8 bases fitting TRBD2. V was clipped by 0 bases and J by 3 bases; unmatched bases: 2. Germline CDR1 and CDR2: SGDLS and YYNGEE. The CDR3 consists of 15 residues. In DNA, the CDR3 is TGTGCCAGCAGCGTAGACGGGAGGGACTACAATGAGCAGTTCTTC. Protein product: CASSVDGRDYNEQFF.

This clone occurred once. The chain couples TRBV10-3 to TRBJ2-1; 9 nucleotides line up with TRBD2. After removal of 1 base from V and 5 bases from J, the junction contained 3 bases not matched to a gene. This CDR3 contains 15 residues. CDR1 and CDR2 (germline): ENHRY, SYGVKD. For the CDR3, the DNA is TGTGCCATCAGTGAGTTTGCGGGAGGGGACAATGAGCAGTTCTTC. Translating gives CAISEFAGGDNEQFF.

The chain has TRBV19 and TRBJ2-7; TRBD1 aligns across 7 bases. The CDR3 covers 15 residues. V gave up 4 bases and J gave up 0 bases; unmatched junction bases: 6. From germline, CDR1 is LNHDA and CDR2 SQIVND (reference sequence). As DNA, the CDR3 is TGTGCCAGTAGTAGGCCGGGACAGTCCTCCTACGAGCAGTACTTC. It is translated as CASSRPGQSSYEQYF.

V and J are TRBV2 and TRBJ2-3, with D perhaps TRBD2 (5 bases). CDR1 and CDR2 (germline): SNHLY, FYNNEI. This CDR3 region has 15 residues. V lost 3 bases and J lost 2, with 12 bases in between. The CDR3 reads CASSESGVVTDTQYF. Written as DNA, the CDR3 is TGTGCCAGCAGTGAGTCCGGGGTGGTCACAGATACGCAGTATTTT. The full variable domain, rest sourced from reference TRBV2 and TRBJ2-3, is EPEVTQTPSHQVTQMGQEVILRCVPISNHLYFYWYRQILGQKVEFLVSFYNNEISEKSEIFDDQFSVERPDGSNFTLKIRSTKLEDSAMYFCASSESGVVTDTQYFGPGTRLTVL.

The chain combines TRBV5-1 with TRBJ2-1, with 8 nucleotides matching TRBD2. This CDR3 has 14 residues. With 6 bases clipped from V and 9 bases from J, the junction kept 11 bases outside the gene matches. The germline V gene encodes CDR1 SGHRS and CDR2 YFSETQ. The CDR3 sequence is CASNPLGLAGEQFF. DNA for the CDR3: TGCGCCAGCAACCCCCTCGGACTAGCTGGTGAGCAGTTCTTC.

The gene calls are TRBV30 and TRBJ1-2; tentative D call: TRBD1 (5 bases). CDR3 length: 15 residues. Germline CDR1 reads GTSNPN; CDR2 reads SVGIG (reference sequence). V gave up 0 bases and J gave up 0 bases, with 11 bases separating them. The CDR3 here is CAWSVSRQSNYGYTF. As DNA, the CDR3 is TGTGCCTGGAGTGTATCACGACAGTCTAACTATGGCTACACCTTC.

The chain recombines TRBV6-5 with TRBJ1-1, with 7 bases matching TRBD1. The CDR3 length is 13 residues. The germline gives CDR1 MNHEY, CDR2 SVGAGI. The V and J ends lost 5 bases and 3 bases, in that order; junction bases with no gene match: 3. The CDR3 DNA reads TGTGCCAGCAGTCACAGGGGTTACACTGAAGCTTTCTTT. Residues: CASSHRGYTEAFF.

The V call is TRBV14, the J call TRBJ2-5; 10 bases agree with TRBD2. The trim removed 4 bases at V and 1 base at J, leaving 0 bases unmatched. CDR1 is SGHDN, CDR2 FVKESK, per germline. This CDR3 comprises 14 residues. This CDR3 reads CASSRTSGQETQYF. As DNA, the CDR3 is TGTGCCAGCAGCCGGACTAGCGGCCAAGAGACCCAGTACTTC.

The chain uses TRBV6-6 and TRBJ2-7, with a tentative D call TRBD2 (6 bases). The V gene lost 6 bases and the J gene lost 7 bases, with 22 bases spanning the gap. Germline V lookup: CDR1 MNHNY, CDR2 SVGAGI (reference sequence). The CDR3 runs to 15 residues. The DNA for the CDR3 is TGTGCCAGCAGGTCAGGACTATCAGAGGGGAGGGAGCAGTACTTC. Its translation: CASRSGLSEGREQYF.

This chain links TRBV7-3 with TRBJ2-2, with TRBD2 matching 10 bases. V shed 3 bases and J 2 bases; nucleotides not matched to a gene: 9. The CDR3 spans 18 residues. CDR1 SGHTA and CDR2 FQGTGA come from the germline V gene. The CDR3 sequence is CASSFSLAGGLNTGELFF. CDR3 sequence (DNA): TGTGCCAGCAGCTTTAGTTTAGCGGGGGGCCTAAACACCGGGGAGCTGTTTTTT.

DNA of the CDR3: TGTGCCAGCAGCCTAGGGGAGGGAGGTTATAACGAGCAGTACTTC. It yields the protein CASSLGEGGYNEQYF. The rearrangement uses TRBV7-8 and TRBJ2-7; 7 bases map to TRBD2. Germline V gene sequence: CDR1 SGHVS, CDR2 FQNEAQ. The CDR3 is 15 residues long. Trimming took 5 bases from V and 5 from J; bases not matched to a gene: 12.

The chain carries TRBV6-5 and TRBJ1-3; no definite D call. V lost 8 bases and J lost 1, with 9 bases in between. Looked up from germline, CDR1 is MNHEY and CDR2 is SVGAGI. The CDR3 contains 13 residues. CDR3 loop: CASLGGSGNTIYF. The DNA of the CDR3 is TGTGCCAGCCTAGGAGGGTCTGGAAACACCATATATTTT.

This chain joins TRBV5-1 and TRBJ2-7; 11 bases line up with TRBD2. With V trimmed by 0 bases and J by 1 base, 6 bases remained unmatched. Germline CDR1 reads SGHRS; CDR2 reads YFSETQ. The CDR3 extends over 17 amino acids. CDR3 sequence reads: CASSLGTSGFLSYEQYF. CDR3 in DNA: TGCGCCAGCAGCTTGGGGACTAGCGGGTTCCTTTCCTACGAGCAGTACTTC.

The V gene is TRBV9, the J gene TRBJ2-2; D possibly corresponds to TRBD1 (5 bases). V gave up 0 bases and J gave up 6 bases, with 9 bases separating them. Germline values: CDR1 SGDLS, CDR2 YYNGEE. The CDR3 is 14 amino acids. The chain's CDR3 is CASSVVPGPGELFF. CDR3 DNA sequence: TGTGCCAGCAGCGTAGTTCCAGGGCCCGGGGAGCTGTTTTTT.

This clone occurred once. The chain carries TRBV19 and TRBJ2-1; the match to TRBD2 covers 9 bases. V dropped 5 bases and J dropped 3; count of bases not matched to a gene: 11. Germline loops: CDR1 LNHDA, CDR2 SQIVND (reference sequence). The CDR3 totals 17 residues. The CDR3 DNA reads TGTGCCAGTAGTCCAGGTACCGGGACTAGCTTCTACAATGAGCAGTTCTTC. It codes for CASSPGTGTSFYNEQFF.

V is TRBV19 and J is TRBJ2-1; TRBD2 matches at 12 bases. V shed 5 bases and J 5 bases; nucleotides not matched to a gene: 7. CDR3 length: 16 amino acids. The germline V gene has CDR1 LNHDA and CDR2 SQIVND (reference sequence). The CDR3 is CASSLSSGRVDNEQFF. The CDR3 DNA follows: TGTGCCAGTAGTCTATCTAGCGGGAGGGTCGACAATGAGCAGTTCTTC.

In the case of this clone: Other DNA sequences in the same sample also yield this CDR3. The chain is built from TRBV6-1 and TRBJ1-5; no clear D gene. CDR3 length: 13 residues. V was pared by 2 bases and J by 4 bases, with 6 bases between. Germline loops: CDR1 MNHNS, CDR2 SASEGT. The CDR3: CASSESGNQPQHF. The CDR3 DNA reads as TGTGCCAGCAGTGAAAGCGGTAATCAGCCCCAGCATTTT.